This passage covers 20 T cell receptor beta chains from one sample sequenced in a study of shared clonotypes between healthy human individuals. Using immunoSEQ multiplex PCR, the repertoire was profiled, and TCRdb retains in-frame clones only, with some absent. Of 2 million to 3 million clones in the sample, 93% are singletons; the top ten hold 0.36%. Sequences were obtained from naive CD4+ T cells from PBMCs. Noted subset: CD45RA+ positively selected. All receptors derive from a man aged 18 to 29 in good health. Some clones in this sample may be carry-over from other donors' samples.

V and J are TRBV30 and TRBJ2-2; 10 nucleotides align to TRBD2. Germline-derived CDR1 and CDR2 are GTSNPN and SVGIG (reference sequence). The V gene end was trimmed by 6 bases and the J gene end by 4 bases; junction bases not matched to a gene: 8. CDR3 length: 15 amino acids. The CDR3 DNA follows: TGTGCCTGCCCAGGCATAGCGGGAGGCACCGGGGAGCTGTTTTTT. This codes for CACPGIAGGTGELFF.

This chain links TRBV18 with TRBJ2-6; D remains unclear. Trimming took 2 bases from V and 0 from J, leaving 14 bases between them. CDR3 length: 18 residues. CDR1 is KGHSH and CDR2 is LQKENI in the germline V gene. The CDR3 nucleotides are TGTGCCAGCTCACCAAATAAAGGGCGGAACTCTGGGGCCAACGTCCTGACTTTC. Translated: CASSPNKGRNSGANVLTF.

The V gene is TRBV18, the J gene TRBJ2-7; D not certain. The germline gives CDR1 KGHSH, CDR2 LQKENI. There are 13 residues in the CDR3. V was pared by 4 bases and J by 4 bases, with 11 bases between. CDR3: CASSRNHRYEQYF. CDR3 in DNA: TGTGCCAGCTCACGGAACCACAGATACGAGCAGTACTTC.

This clone was observed a single time. The V and J genes are TRBV4-2 and TRBJ2-3, with D possibly being TRBD2 (6 bases). Germline V gives CDR1 LGHNA, CDR2 YNFKEQ. This CDR3 is built from 17 residues. V dropped 2 bases and J dropped 3 bases, with 18 bases sitting between them. The CDR3 coding sequence is TGTGCCAGCAGCCAATACGGGCGGGACGGGGCAACAGATACGCAGTATTTT. Amino acid sequence: CASSQYGRDGATDTQYF.

CDR3 protein: CTAVSSGNTIYF. DNA of the CDR3: TGTACTGCCGTAAGCTCTGGAAACACCATATATTTT. The rearrangement uses TRBV28 and TRBJ1-3; D gene uncertain. This CDR3 contains 12 residues. Per germline, CDR1 MDHEN and CDR2 SYDVKM.

The chain has TRBV28 and TRBJ2-5, with unresolved D. Trimming cost V 2 bases and J 5 bases, with 15 bases left between them. This CDR3 comprises 15 residues. CDR1 is MDHEN, CDR2 SYDVKM, per germline. Written as DNA, the CDR3 is TGTGCCAGCAGTTTAGAGGCCCTCGTTGGGGAGACCCAGTACTTC. Encoded protein: CASSLEALVGETQYF.

The chain links TRBV5-4 to TRBJ2-1, with TRBD2 identical over 10 bases. CDR1 SGHNT and CDR2 YYREEE come from the germline V gene (reference sequence). With V trimmed by 0 bases and J by 10 bases, 7 bases remained unmatched. The CDR3 length is 15 residues. The CDR3 bases are TGTGCCAGCAGCTTGGTCCCTAGCGGGAGTGCGGAGCAGTTCTTC. This gives the protein CASSLVPSGSAEQFF.

The chain couples TRBV9 to TRBJ2-3; D might be TRBD1 (6 bases). CDR3 length: 15 residues. Between the trimmed V and J ends, which lost 4 bases and 0 bases, there was a span of 12 bases. Germline V lookup: CDR1 SGDLS, CDR2 YYNGEE. The CDR3 bases are TGTGCCAGCAGCTCAGGGACAACTAGCACAGATACGCAGTATTTT. Translating gives CASSSGTTSTDTQYF.

The V call is TRBV5-1, the J call TRBJ2-7; 8 nucleotides align to TRBD1. The V gene end was trimmed by 0 bases and the J gene end by 3 bases; junction bases not matched to a gene: 5. CDR3 size: 15 residues. Germline V gives CDR1 SGHRS, CDR2 YFSETQ. The CDR3 DNA reads as TGCGCCAGCAGCTTGGCCGGGACAGGACTCTACGAGCAGTACTTC. Amino acid sequence: CASSLAGTGLYEQYF.

The gene calls are TRBV2 and TRBJ1-5; a possible D gene is TRBD1 (5 bases). The CDR3 has 15 amino acids. The V end lost 6 bases, the J end lost 2 bases, and 14 bases lay between the germline ends. Germline-derived CDR1 and CDR2 are SNHLY and FYNNEI. The DNA for the CDR3 is TGTGCCAGCAGCGTCCCGGGACTGGGCAATCAGCCCCAGCATTTT. It codes for CASSVPGLGNQPQHF.

The chain joins TRBV18 to TRBJ2-2; D possibly corresponds to TRBD1 (5 bases). Germline CDR1 and CDR2: KGHSH and LQKENI. The CDR3 loop spans 16 amino acids. The V and J ends lost 3 bases and 5 bases respectively, with 16 bases between them. CDR3 region: CASSPDIVRGTGELFF. CDR3 bases: TGTGCCAGCTCACCGGATATCGTTAGGGGAACCGGGGAGCTGTTTTTT.

The rearrangement joins TRBV11-3 to TRBJ2-4; D gene unclear. Germline CDR1 SGHNT, CDR2 YENEEA. Trimming removed 2 bases from V and 6 bases from J, with 8 bases in between. This CDR3 has 13 amino acids. The CDR3 loop reads CASSLMSGNIQYF. In nucleotides, the CDR3 is TGTGCCAGCAGCTTAATGTCCGGAAACATTCAGTACTTC.

The DNA of the CDR3 is TGTGCCAGCAGCCGGACTAGGTACGAGCAGTACTTC. As protein: CASSRTRYEQYF. This chain links TRBV7-8 with TRBJ2-7; 7 nucleotides match TRBD2. Germline CDR1 SGHVS, CDR2 FQNEAQ. Unmatched junction bases numbered 2, after V lost 5 bases and J lost 4 bases. There are 12 residues in the CDR3. Using reference TRBV7-8 and TRBJ2-7 for the parts outside the CDR3, the full variable domain is GAGVSQSPRYKVAKRGQDVALRCDPISGHVSLFWYQQALGQGPEFLTYFQNEAQLDKSGLPSDRFFAERPEGSVSTLKIQRTQQEDSAVYLCASSRTRYEQYFGPGTRLTVT.

The chain is built from TRBV5-4 and TRBJ2-1; possibly TRBD2 for D (5 bases). CDR3 size: 13 residues. CDR1 SGHNT and CDR2 YYREEE come from the germline V gene (reference sequence). V was cut by 6 bases and J by 8 bases, with 15 bases left in between. The CDR3 region has the DNA TGTGCCAGCACCGGAGACTTGAGGGATGAGCAGTTCTTC. Encoded protein: CASTGDLRDEQFF.

The CDR3 nucleotides are TGTGCCAGCAGCCCCCGGGGCACAGGGTCACCCCTCCACTTT. It specifies CASSPRGTGSPLHF. The chain couples TRBV5-6 to TRBJ1-6, with D possibly TRBD1 on 6 matching bases. This CDR3 is 14 amino acids long. V lost 4 bases to trimming and J lost 10 bases, with 15 bases between them. Germline V lookup: CDR1 SGHDT, CDR2 YYEEEE.

The rearrangement uses TRBV25-1 and TRBJ1-1; perhaps TRBD1 as D (5 bases). The CDR3 extends over 14 amino acids. Looked up from germline, CDR1 is MGHDK and CDR2 is SYGVNS. Trimming left V 1 base short and J 1 base short, with 7 bases between. CDR3 bases: TGTGCCAGCAGTGAATGGGGGGAGAACACTGAAGCTTTCTTT. Translated, it gives CASSEWGENTEAFF. The whole variable domain, remainder taken from reference TRBV25-1 and TRBJ1-1, is EADIYQTPRYLVIGTGKKITLECSQTMGHDKMYWYQQDPGMELHLIHYSYGVNSTEKGDLSSESTVSRIRTEHFPLTLESARPSHTSQYLCASSEWGENTEAFFGQGTRLTVV.

A note on this clone: Other DNA sequences in this specimen translate into the identical CDR3. The chain combines TRBV4-2 with TRBJ1-2; weak D call: TRBD1 (5 bases). The CDR3 is made up of 14 amino acids. The V and J ends lost 0 bases and 2 bases respectively, with 7 bases between them. Germline lookup yields CDR1 LGHNA and CDR2 YNFKEQ. The CDR3: CASSQDRGNYGYTF. Here the CDR3 DNA reads TGTGCCAGCAGCCAAGATCGGGGGAACTATGGCTACACCTTC.

This clone was detected once. The chain employs TRBV7-2 and TRBJ1-5; D call uncertain. CDR1 is SGHTA and CDR2 is FQGNSA in the germline V gene. The CDR3 spans 16 residues. The ends were cut back, 2 bases at V and 6 bases at J, with 17 bases in the middle. CDR3 loop: CASSLQTVEGGQPQHF. In DNA form, the CDR3 reads TGTGCCAGCAGCTTACAAACCGTCGAGGGCGGTCAGCCCCAGCATTTT.

The V gene is TRBV5-1, the J gene TRBJ2-1; TRBD2 matches 9 bases. CDR3 length: 16 amino acids. The trim removed 0 bases at V and 5 bases at J, leaving 6 bases unmatched. CDR1 SGHRS and CDR2 YFSETQ come from the germline V gene. The CDR3 DNA is TGCGCCAGCAGCTTGGTATCTAGCGGGACCAACAATGAGCAGTTCTTC. Translating it yields CASSLVSSGTNNEQFF.

This chain joins TRBV7-3 and TRBJ1-1; D uncertain. Germline V lookup: CDR1 SGHTA, CDR2 FQGTGA. The CDR3 extends over 14 amino acids. Between the trimmed V and J ends, which lost 5 bases and 2 bases, there was a span of 12 bases. The CDR3: CASSPYGPNTEAFF. CDR3 nucleotide sequence: TGTGCCAGCAGCCCGTACGGACCTAACACTGAAGCTTTCTTT.